What follows is one TCR beta chain and its context. No antigen is known for it. This entry belongs to a study of response to subunit inactivated influenza vaccine. Points from the study as a whole: Few new T cells, the authors suggested, are recruited by each seasonal influenza vaccination.

A single record per CDR3 protein comes from TCRdb applying MiXCR to the RT-PCR reads. The data contain about 480,000 distinct CDR3 sequences, 10% to 15% of them singletons. Germline V CDR1 and CDR2: GTSNPN, SVGIG (reference sequence). This CDR3 has 13 amino acids. With 0 bases removed from V and 8 bases from J, the gap between germline ends came to 13 bases. V and J are TRBV30 and TRBJ1-2; no firm D call. Sequencing was performed on PBMCs from blood, taken roughly 47 days after vaccination. The TCR sequence derives from a man in his fifties who received an inactivated influenza vaccine. The DNA of the CDR3 is TGTGCCTGGAGTGTAAACGGGAACGCAGGCTACACCTTC. It specifies CAWSVNGNAGYTF.